What follows are 25 T cell receptor beta chains derived from one specimen sequenced in a study of blood T cell repertoires in COVID-19. This table comes from immunoSEQ multiplex PCR, and its TCRdb copy is limited to in-frame clones, with some not included. Of tens of thousands of clones listed, 90% are singletons. Sequenced: peripheral blood. The receptors were sampled from a man over 45 with acute or convalescent COVID-19.

This rearrangement joins TRBV19 to TRBJ1-2; 8 bases are shared with TRBD1. This CDR3 region has 13 residues. V lost 8 bases, J lost 5 bases, and 7 bases stayed unmatched. Looked up from germline, CDR1 is LNHDA and CDR2 is SQIVND (reference sequence). DNA of the CDR3: TGTGCCAGTCAGGACAGGGAAGCGTATGGCTACACCTTC. This gives the protein CASQDREAYGYTF.

V is TRBV29-1 and J is TRBJ1-1, with D hard to call. There are 13 residues in the CDR3. Trimming took 1 base from V and 1 from J, leaving 7 bases between them. Germline CDR1 SQVTM, CDR2 ANQGSEA. For the CDR3, the DNA is TGCAGCGTTGAAGTTACATGGAACACTGAAGCTTTCTTT. It translates to CSVEVTWNTEAFF.

This clone was picked up a small number of times. The chain recombines TRBV2 with TRBJ2-5; 7 bases line up with TRBD1. Germline CDR1 is SNHLY and CDR2 is FYNNEI. The trim removed 7 bases at V and 4 bases at J, leaving 3 bases unmatched. The CDR3 runs to 12 residues. The CDR3 loop is CASNKGAETQYF. The CDR3 DNA sequence: TGTGCCAGCAATAAGGGGGCAGAGACCCAGTACTTC.

In its sample, this clone was seen a few times. Other DNA sequences in the same sample also yield this CDR3. The chain combines TRBV5-6 with TRBJ2-7; tentatively, D is TRBD2 (6 bases). Germline loops: CDR1 SGHDT, CDR2 YYEEEE. V was cut by 0 bases and J by 5 bases, with 12 bases left in between. This CDR3 has 14 amino acids. For the CDR3, the DNA is TGTGCCAGCAGCTTGGCCGGGGGACCCCACGAGCAGTACTTC. It yields the protein CASSLAGGPHEQYF.

The chain has TRBV25-1 and TRBJ2-3; D remains unclear. Trimming took 1 base from V and 7 from J, leaving 6 bases between them. Per germline, CDR1 MGHDK and CDR2 SYGVNS. The CDR3 is 12 amino acids. The CDR3 DNA is TGTGCCAGCAGTGAATCCCAAAATACGCAGTATTTT. Its protein product is CASSESQNTQYF.

This clone was observed a single time. The V and J genes are TRBV28 and TRBJ1-2; no definite D call. The germline gives CDR1 MDHEN, CDR2 SYDVKM. Deletions cut 6 bases from V and 2 bases from J, with 13 bases between. This CDR3 comprises 14 residues. CDR3 nucleotides: TGTGCCAGCAGCCTTATAAATTTAAACTATGGCTACACCTTC. It codes for CASSLINLNYGYTF.

The chain uses TRBV10-2 and TRBJ1-3; TRBD1 agrees at 7 bases. The germline CDR1 and CDR2 sequences are WSHSY and SAAADI. The ends lost 3 bases at V and 0 bases at J; junction bases unmatched: 11. This CDR3 is 18 amino acids long. The CDR3 is CASSEGGRGRSSGNTIYF. CDR3 nucleotide sequence: TGCGCCAGCAGTGAAGGGGGCAGGGGTAGAAGCTCTGGAAACACCATATATTTT.

J is TRBJ1-2 and V is TRBV19; perhaps TRBD1 as D (5 bases). Germline CDR1 is LNHDA and CDR2 is SQIVND (reference sequence). Trimming left V 0 bases short and J 6 bases short, with 14 bases between. There are 15 residues in the CDR3. In DNA, the CDR3 is TGTGCCAGTAGTATAGAAGGGGCCCCGGCCAATGGCTACACCTTC. Amino acids: CASSIEGAPANGYTF. Full variable domain (missing parts from reference TRBV19 and TRBJ1-2): DGGITQSPKYLFRKEGQNVTLSCEQNLNHDAMYWYRQDPGQGLRLIYYSQIVNDFQKGDIAEGYSVSREKKESFPLTVTSAQKNPTAFYLCASSIEGAPANGYTFGSGTRLTVV.

The rearrangement links TRBV30 to TRBJ1-1, with D tentatively TRBD1 (6 bases). Germline CDR1 and CDR2: GTSNPN and SVGIG (reference sequence). V lost 7 bases, J lost 2 bases, and 11 bases lay in between. The CDR3 extends over 12 amino acids. The CDR3 loop is CAFRQDNTEAFF. The CDR3 DNA is TGTGCCTTTAGACAGGACAACACTGAAGCTTTCTTT. Together with reference TRBV30 and TRBJ1-1, the CDR3 gives the full variable domain: SQTIHQWPATLVQPVGSPLSLECTVEGTSNPNLYWYRQAAGRGLQLLFYSVGIGQISSEVPQNLSASRPQDRQFILSSKKLLLSDSGFYLCAFRQDNTEAFFGQGTRLTVV.

This chain joins TRBV12-3 or TRBV12-4 and TRBJ1-1, with D hard to call. The CDR3 extends over 12 amino acids. Deletions cut 3 bases from V and 5 bases from J, with 7 bases between. CDR3 DNA sequence: TGTGCCAGCAGTTTTTCTAGGACTGAAGCTTTCTTT. Translating gives CASSFSRTEAFF.

This rearrangement joins TRBV19 to TRBJ1-1; the match to TRBD1 covers 10 bases. Trimming took 7 bases from V and 1 from J; bases not matched to a gene: 3. CDR1 and CDR2 from the germline V gene are LNHDA and SQIVND (reference sequence). The CDR3 extends over 14 amino acids. For the CDR3, the DNA is TGTGCCAGTAAAAGGACAGGGGGGAACACTGAAGCTTTCTTT. Protein product: CASKRTGGNTEAFF.

The chain uses TRBV5-4 and TRBJ2-7; TRBD2 agrees at 13 bases. This CDR3 spans 17 amino acids. The V gene end was trimmed by 4 bases and the J gene end by 2 bases; junction bases not matched to a gene: 9. CDR1 is SGHNT and CDR2 is YYREEE in the germline V gene (reference sequence). CDR3 DNA sequence: TGTGCCAGCAGCCCACCCCGACTAGCGGGAGGCGCCTACGAGCAGTACTTC. Translating it yields CASSPPRLAGGAYEQYF.

Only a few counts were recorded for this clone. This chain connects TRBV11-2 to TRBJ1-6; 11 bases match TRBD1. This CDR3 contains 15 residues. Losses at the gene ends were 4 bases for V and 9 bases for J; bases not matched to a gene: 5. Germline CDR1 and CDR2: SGHAT and FQNNGV. The chain's CDR3 is CASSSPGTGGSPLHF. Here the CDR3 DNA reads TGTGCCAGCAGCTCGCCGGGGACAGGGGGTTCACCCCTCCACTTT.

The chain uses TRBV18 and TRBJ1-1, with 8 bases matching TRBD1. V gave up 3 bases and J gave up 5 bases; unmatched junction bases: 8. Looked up from germline, CDR1 is KGHSH and CDR2 is LQKENI. The CDR3 length is 15 residues. CDR3 loop: CASSPLTGGGTEAFF. DNA for the CDR3: TGTGCCAGCTCACCGTTAACAGGGGGAGGAACTGAAGCTTTCTTT.

This clone showed up just once. The V gene is TRBV7-2, the J gene TRBJ2-2; perhaps TRBD2 as D (6 bases). From germline, CDR1 is SGHTA and CDR2 FQGNSA. The CDR3 contains 14 residues. With 5 bases removed from V and 4 bases from J, the gap between germline ends came to 11 bases. The CDR3: CASSPGTSTGELFF. The CDR3 DNA follows: TGTGCCAGCAGCCCTGGGACTTCCACCGGGGAGCTGTTTTTT.

The V call is TRBV4-1, the J call TRBJ2-3; 10 bases are a match to TRBD2. From germline, CDR1 is MGHRA and CDR2 YSYEKL. V dropped 1 base and J dropped 4; count of bases not matched to a gene: 8. This CDR3 contains 17 residues. CDR3 bases: TGCGCCAGCAGCCAAGTCGGGCTAGCGGGAGTCTCAGATACGCAGTATTTT. Its translation: CASSQVGLAGVSDTQYF.

The J gene is TRBJ1-1, the V gene TRBV27; D unresolved. The germline CDR1 and CDR2 sequences are MNHEY and SMNVEV (reference sequence). The CDR3 is made up of 13 amino acids. V lost 3 bases and J 6 bases, leaving 11 bases between the germline ends. Here the CDR3 reads CASSLARWAEAFF. In nucleotides, the CDR3 is TGTGCCAGCAGTTTGGCCAGGTGGGCTGAAGCTTTCTTT.

The chain couples TRBV19 to TRBJ1-3, with D hard to call. Trimming stripped 5 bases from V and 4 bases from J, with 6 bases between. The CDR3 has 12 residues. Germline CDR1 and CDR2: LNHDA and SQIVND (reference sequence). CDR3 sequence: CASSLQGNTIYF. In nucleotides, the CDR3 is TGTGCCAGTAGTTTACAAGGAAACACCATATATTTT.

The genes are TRBV19 and TRBJ2-3; TRBD1 matches 8 bases. Germline CDR1 reads LNHDA; CDR2 reads SQIVND (reference sequence). There are 13 residues in the CDR3. Trimming cost V 6 bases and J 3 bases; bases outside gene matches: 2. The CDR3 sequence is CASRTGGTDTQYF. The CDR3 bases are TGTGCCAGTAGAACAGGGGGTACAGATACGCAGTATTTT.

The J gene is TRBJ2-7, the V gene TRBV11-2; 10 nucleotides agree with TRBD1. The germline CDR1 and CDR2 sequences are SGHAT and FQNNGV. Germline trimming cut 5 bases from V and 3 bases from J; bases unmatched to any gene: 7. This CDR3 contains 15 residues. CDR3 bases: TGTGCCAGCAGCGCCACGGGACAGGGGTACTACGAGCAGTACTTC. Its protein is CASSATGQGYYEQYF.

The V and J genes are TRBV11-2 and TRBJ1-6, with 7 bases that match TRBD1. CDR1 and CDR2 from the germline V gene are SGHAT and FQNNGV. The CDR3 consists of 17 residues. The J segment lost 1 base and the V segment lost 4 bases, leaving 7 bases of the junction unmatched. This CDR3 is CASSSMTGLSYNSPLHF. In nucleotides, the CDR3 is TGTGCCAGCAGCTCAATGACAGGGTTATCCTATAATTCACCCCTCCACTTT. The full variable domain, rest sourced from reference TRBV11-2 and TRBJ1-6, is EAGVAQSPRYKIIEKRQSVAFWCNPISGHATLYWYQQILGQGPKLLIQFQNNGVVDDSQLPKDRFSAERLKGVDSTLKIQPAKLEDSAVYLCASSSMTGLSYNSPLHFGNGTRLTVT.

The chain has TRBV2 and TRBJ2-3; D ambiguous. The germline gives CDR1 SNHLY, CDR2 FYNNEI. V lost 7 bases to trimming and J lost 0 bases, with 8 bases between them. This CDR3 has 13 amino acids. Here the CDR3 reads CASKKLSTDTQYF. CDR3 sequence (DNA): TGTGCCAGCAAAAAGCTTAGCACAGATACGCAGTATTTT.

The chain recombines TRBV5-6 with TRBJ1-1; the match to TRBD1 covers 9 bases. Trimming at V came to 4 bases and at J to 9 bases, leaving 4 bases not matched to a gene. The germline gives CDR1 SGHDT, CDR2 YYEEEE. The CDR3 is made up of 12 amino acids. The CDR3 sequence: CASSVGQGQAFF. The CDR3 DNA is TGTGCCAGCAGCGTCGGACAGGGGCAAGCTTTCTTT. The entire variable domain, with the rest obtained from reference TRBV5-6 and TRBJ1-1, is as follows: DAGVTQSPTHLIKTRGQQVTLRCSPKSGHDTVSWYQQALGQGPQFIFQYYEEEERQRGNFPDRFSGHQFPNYSSELNVNALLLGDSALYLCASSVGQGQAFFGQGTRLTVV.

This chain joins TRBV10-2 and TRBJ1-2; TRBD1 agrees at 7 bases. The CDR3 contains 12 residues. With V trimmed by 6 bases and J by 8 bases, 6 bases remained unmatched. CDR1 and CDR2 from the germline V gene are WSHSY and SAAADI. CDR3 coding DNA: TGCGCCAGCAGCGAGGGGGCCTGGGGCTACACCTTC. It codes for CASSEGAWGYTF.

This clone appeared a single time. The V call is TRBV3-1 (or the pseudogene TRBV3-2), the J call TRBJ1-2; D gene uncertain. CDR1 is LGHDT and CDR2 is YNNKEL in the germline V gene (reference sequence). V was pared by 2 bases and J by 4 bases, with 8 bases between. This CDR3 region has 13 residues. The CDR3: CASSQRGSYGYTF. CDR3 bases: TGTGCCAGCAGCCAACGGGGATCCTATGGCTACACCTTC.